The following is a T cell receptor (beta chain) sequence with its context. The source of the sample is a study of shared clonotypes between healthy human individuals. Trimming cost V 6 bases and J 6 bases; bases outside gene matches: 8. The CDR3 loop spans 15 amino acids. Germline V gives CDR1 SGHTA, CDR2 FQGTGA. Libraries were prepared by immunoSEQ multiplex PCR; TCRdb keeps only in-frame clonotypes and omits some of them. The table includes roughly 1,500,000 clones, 95% to 99% detected once. This sequence was found in a young man in good health. The chain carries TRBV7-3 and TRBJ2-1, with TRBD2 matching over 10 bases. Sample: naive CD4+ T cells sorted from blood. Regarding subset: CD45RA+ positively selected. CDR3 DNA sequence: TGTGCCAGCAGTCTGGAGGCTAGCGGGGGCAATGAGCAGTTCTTC. This sequence encodes CASSLEASGGNEQFF.